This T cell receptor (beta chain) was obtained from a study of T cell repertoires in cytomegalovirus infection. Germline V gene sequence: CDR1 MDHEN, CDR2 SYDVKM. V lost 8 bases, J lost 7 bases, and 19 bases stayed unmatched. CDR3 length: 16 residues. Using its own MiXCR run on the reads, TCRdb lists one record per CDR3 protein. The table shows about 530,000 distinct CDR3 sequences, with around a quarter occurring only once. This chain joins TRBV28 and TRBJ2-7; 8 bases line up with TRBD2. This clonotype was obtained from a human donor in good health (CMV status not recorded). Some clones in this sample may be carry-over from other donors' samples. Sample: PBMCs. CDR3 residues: CASGSKDLAGDGEQYF. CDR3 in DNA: TGTGCCAGCGGATCAAAGGATCTAGCGGGTGATGGGGAGCAGTACTTC. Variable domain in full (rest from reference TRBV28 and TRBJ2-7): DVKVTQSSRYLVKRTGEKVFLECVQDMDHENMFWYRQDPGLGLRLIYFSYDVKMKEKGDIPEGYSVSREKKERFSLILESASTNQTSMYLCASGSKDLAGDGEQYFGPGTRLTVT.